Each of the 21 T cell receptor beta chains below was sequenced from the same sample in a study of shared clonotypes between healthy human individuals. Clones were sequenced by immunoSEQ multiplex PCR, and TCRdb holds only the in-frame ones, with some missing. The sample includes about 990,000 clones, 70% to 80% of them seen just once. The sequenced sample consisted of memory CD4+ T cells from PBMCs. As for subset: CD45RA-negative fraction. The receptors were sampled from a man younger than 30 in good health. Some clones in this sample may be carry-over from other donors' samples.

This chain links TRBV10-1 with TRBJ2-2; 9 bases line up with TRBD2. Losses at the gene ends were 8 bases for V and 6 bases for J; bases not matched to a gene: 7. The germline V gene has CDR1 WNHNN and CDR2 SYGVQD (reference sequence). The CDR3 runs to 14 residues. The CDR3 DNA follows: TGCGCCAGCGGTAGCGGGAGTCGGGCCGGGGAGCTGTTTTTT. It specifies CASGSGSRAGELFF.

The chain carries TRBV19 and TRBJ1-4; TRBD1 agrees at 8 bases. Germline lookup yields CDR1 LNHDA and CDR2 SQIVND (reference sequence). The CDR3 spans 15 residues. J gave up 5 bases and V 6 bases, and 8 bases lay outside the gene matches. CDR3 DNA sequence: TGTGCCAGTAGCGGATACAGGGGGAGGAATGAAAAACTGTTTTTT. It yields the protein CASSGYRGRNEKLFF. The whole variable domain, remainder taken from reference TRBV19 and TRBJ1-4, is DGGITQSPKYLFRKEGQNVTLSCEQNLNHDAMYWYRQDPGQGLRLIYYSQIVNDFQKGDIAEGYSVSREKKESFPLTVTSAQKNPTAFYLCASSGYRGRNEKLFFGSGTQLSVL.

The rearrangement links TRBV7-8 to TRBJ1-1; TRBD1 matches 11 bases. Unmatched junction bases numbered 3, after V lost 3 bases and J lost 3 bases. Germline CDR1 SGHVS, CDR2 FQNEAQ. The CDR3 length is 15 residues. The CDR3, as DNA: TGTGCCAGCAGCTTGGGACAGGGGGGGGACACTGAAGCTTTCTTT. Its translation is CASSLGQGGDTEAFF.

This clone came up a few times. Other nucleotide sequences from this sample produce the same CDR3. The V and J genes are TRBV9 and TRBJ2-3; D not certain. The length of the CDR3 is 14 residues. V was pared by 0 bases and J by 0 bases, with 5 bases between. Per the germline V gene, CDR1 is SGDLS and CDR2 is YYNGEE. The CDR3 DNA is TGTGCCAGCAGCGTAGCGACTAGCACAGATACGCAGTATTTT. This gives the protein CASSVATSTDTQYF.

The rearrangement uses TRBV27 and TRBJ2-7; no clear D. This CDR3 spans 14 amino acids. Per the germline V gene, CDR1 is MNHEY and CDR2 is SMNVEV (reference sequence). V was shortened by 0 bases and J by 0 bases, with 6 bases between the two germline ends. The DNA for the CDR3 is TGTGCCAGCAGTTTATCTACGACCTCCTACGAGCAGTACTTC. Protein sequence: CASSLSTTSYEQYF.

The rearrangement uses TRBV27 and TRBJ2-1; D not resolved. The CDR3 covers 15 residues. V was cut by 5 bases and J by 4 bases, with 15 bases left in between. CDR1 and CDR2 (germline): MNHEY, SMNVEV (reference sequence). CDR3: CASSDKGPAYNEQFF. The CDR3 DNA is TGTGCCAGCAGTGACAAAGGACCCGCATACAATGAGCAGTTCTTC.

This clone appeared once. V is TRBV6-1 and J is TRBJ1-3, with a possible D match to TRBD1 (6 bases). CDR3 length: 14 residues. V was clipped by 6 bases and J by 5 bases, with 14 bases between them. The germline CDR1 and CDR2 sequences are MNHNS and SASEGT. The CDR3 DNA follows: TGTGCCAGCAGACCCGAAAGGGGGAGAAACACCATATATTTT. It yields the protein CASRPERGRNTIYF.

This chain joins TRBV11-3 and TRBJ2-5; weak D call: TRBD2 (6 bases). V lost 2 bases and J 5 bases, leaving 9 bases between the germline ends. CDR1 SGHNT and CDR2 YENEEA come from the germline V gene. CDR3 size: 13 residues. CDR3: CASSLLEGETQYF. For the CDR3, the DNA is TGTGCCAGCAGCTTATTGGAGGGGGAGACCCAGTACTTC.

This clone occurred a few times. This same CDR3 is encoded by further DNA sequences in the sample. CDR3 protein: CASSKQGRDQPQHF. CDR3 coding DNA: TGTGCCAGCAGTAAACAGGGTCGTGATCAGCCCCAGCATTTT. V gene TRBV6-5 combines with J gene TRBJ1-5, with a tentative D call TRBD1 (6 bases). The V end was cut by 5 bases, the J end by 5 bases, with 13 bases between. Germline-derived CDR1 and CDR2 are MNHEY and SVGAGI. CDR3 size: 14 residues.

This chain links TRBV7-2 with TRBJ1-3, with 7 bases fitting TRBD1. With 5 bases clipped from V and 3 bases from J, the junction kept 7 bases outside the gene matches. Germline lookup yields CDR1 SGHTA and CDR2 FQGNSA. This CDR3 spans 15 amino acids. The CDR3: CASSPRGGVGNTIYF. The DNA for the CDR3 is TGTGCCAGCAGCCCCAGGGGGGGCGTTGGAAACACCATATATTTT.

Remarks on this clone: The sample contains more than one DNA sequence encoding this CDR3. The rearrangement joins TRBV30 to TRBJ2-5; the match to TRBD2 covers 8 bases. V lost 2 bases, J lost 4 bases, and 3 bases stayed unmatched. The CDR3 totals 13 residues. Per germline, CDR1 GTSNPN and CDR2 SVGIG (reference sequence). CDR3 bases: TGTGCCTGGAGTAGCGGGAGCAGAGAGACCCAGTACTTC. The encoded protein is CAWSSGSRETQYF.

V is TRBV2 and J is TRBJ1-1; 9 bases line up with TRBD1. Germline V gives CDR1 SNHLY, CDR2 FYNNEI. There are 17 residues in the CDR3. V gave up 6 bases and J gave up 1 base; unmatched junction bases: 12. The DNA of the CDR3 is TGTGCCAGCAGGCGCAGCGAACAGGGGGCCCGGAACACTGAAGCTTTCTTT. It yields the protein CASRRSEQGARNTEAFF.

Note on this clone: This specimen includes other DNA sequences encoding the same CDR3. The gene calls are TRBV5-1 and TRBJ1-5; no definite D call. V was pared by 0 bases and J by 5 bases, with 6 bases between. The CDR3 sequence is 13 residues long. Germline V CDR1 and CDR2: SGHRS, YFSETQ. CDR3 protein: CASSLGVDQPQHF. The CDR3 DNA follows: TGCGCCAGCAGCTTGGGGGTGGATCAGCCCCAGCATTTT.

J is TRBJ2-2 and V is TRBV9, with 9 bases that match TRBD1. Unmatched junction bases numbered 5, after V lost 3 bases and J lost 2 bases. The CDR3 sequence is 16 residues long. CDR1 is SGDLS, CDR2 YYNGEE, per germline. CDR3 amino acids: CASSGGDRANTGELFF. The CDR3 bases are TGTGCCAGCAGCGGAGGGGACAGGGCCAACACCGGGGAGCTGTTTTTT.

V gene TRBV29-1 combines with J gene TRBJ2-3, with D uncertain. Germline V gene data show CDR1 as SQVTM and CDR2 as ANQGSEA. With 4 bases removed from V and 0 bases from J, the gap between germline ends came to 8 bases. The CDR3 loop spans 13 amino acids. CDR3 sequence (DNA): TGCAGCGTTGTCCCGGATAGCACAGATACGCAGTATTTT. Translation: CSVVPDSTDTQYF.

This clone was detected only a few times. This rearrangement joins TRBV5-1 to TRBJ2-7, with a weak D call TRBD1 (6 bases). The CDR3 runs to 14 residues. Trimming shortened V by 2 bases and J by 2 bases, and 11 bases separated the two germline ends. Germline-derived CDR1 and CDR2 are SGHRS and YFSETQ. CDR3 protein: CASSFMGQPYEQYF. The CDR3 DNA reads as TGCGCCAGCAGCTTTATGGGACAACCCTACGAGCAGTACTTC.

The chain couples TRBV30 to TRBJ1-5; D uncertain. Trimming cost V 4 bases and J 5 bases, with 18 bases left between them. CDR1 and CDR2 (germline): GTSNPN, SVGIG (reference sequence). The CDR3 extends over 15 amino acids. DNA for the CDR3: TGTGCCTGGACCCACGGGCCCCTTGCCGATCAGCCCCAGCATTTT. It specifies CAWTHGPLADQPQHF.

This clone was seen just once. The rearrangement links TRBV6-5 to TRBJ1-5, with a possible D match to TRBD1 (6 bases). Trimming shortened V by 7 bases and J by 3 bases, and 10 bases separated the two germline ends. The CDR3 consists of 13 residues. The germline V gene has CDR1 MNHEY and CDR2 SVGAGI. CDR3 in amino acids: CASTQGFNQPQHF. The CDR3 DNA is TGTGCCAGCACCCAGGGGTTCAATCAGCCCCAGCATTTT.

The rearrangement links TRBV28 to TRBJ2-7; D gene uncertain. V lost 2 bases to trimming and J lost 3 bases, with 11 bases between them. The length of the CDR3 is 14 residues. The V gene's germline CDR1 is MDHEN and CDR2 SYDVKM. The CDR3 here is CASSLIQANYEQYF. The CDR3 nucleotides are TGTGCCAGCAGTTTAATCCAGGCTAACTACGAGCAGTACTTC.

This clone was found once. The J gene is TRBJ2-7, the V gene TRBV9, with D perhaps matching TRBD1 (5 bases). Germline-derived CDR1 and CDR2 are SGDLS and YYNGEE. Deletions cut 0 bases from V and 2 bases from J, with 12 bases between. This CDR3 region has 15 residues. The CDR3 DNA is TGTGCCAGCAGCGTAGCGAACAGGTGGACCTACGAGCAGTACTTC. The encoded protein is CASSVANRWTYEQYF.

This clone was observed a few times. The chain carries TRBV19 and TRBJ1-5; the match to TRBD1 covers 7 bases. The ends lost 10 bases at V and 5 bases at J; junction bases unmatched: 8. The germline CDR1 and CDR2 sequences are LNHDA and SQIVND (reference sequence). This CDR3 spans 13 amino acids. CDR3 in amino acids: CATRGDTYQPQHF. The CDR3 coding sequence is TGTGCCACCAGGGGGGACACATATCAGCCCCAGCATTTT.